The TCR beta chain under discussion was sequenced for a study of blood T cells in healthy people across ages. Study background: About one barcoded beta molecule per two T cells was captured by template switching. Points from the study as a whole: More naive CD4+ cells and higher diversity marked long-lived donors relative to aged donors.

The CDR3 has 12 residues. The germline gives CDR1 SGHRS, CDR2 YFSETQ. Comments on this clonotype: Antigen unknown. At one boundary the junction diverges from the germline segment, which might be a read error.

A sample-barcoded 5' primer and a J-beta primer mix were used in a second PCR of about 7 to 12 cycles. Using its own MiXCR run on the 5' RACE reads, TCRdb lists one record per CDR3 protein. The data contain around 990,000 distinct CDR3 sequences, 35% to 45% of them singletons. Sequencing input: blood. The V gene is TRBV5-1, the J gene TRBJ2-4; D gene unclear. The TCR comes from a man younger than 35 in good health. CDR3: CAGSLSSYGQYF. In DNA, the CDR3 is TGCGCCGGCAGCTTGAGTTCCTACGGGCAGTACTTC. The full variable domain, completed using reference TRBV5-1 and TRBJ2-4, is KAGVTQTPRYLIKTRGQQVTLSCSPISGHRSVSWYQQTPGQGLQFLFEYFSETQRNKGNFPGRFSGRQFSNSRSEMNVSTLELGDSALYLCAGSLSSYGQYFGAGTRLSVL.